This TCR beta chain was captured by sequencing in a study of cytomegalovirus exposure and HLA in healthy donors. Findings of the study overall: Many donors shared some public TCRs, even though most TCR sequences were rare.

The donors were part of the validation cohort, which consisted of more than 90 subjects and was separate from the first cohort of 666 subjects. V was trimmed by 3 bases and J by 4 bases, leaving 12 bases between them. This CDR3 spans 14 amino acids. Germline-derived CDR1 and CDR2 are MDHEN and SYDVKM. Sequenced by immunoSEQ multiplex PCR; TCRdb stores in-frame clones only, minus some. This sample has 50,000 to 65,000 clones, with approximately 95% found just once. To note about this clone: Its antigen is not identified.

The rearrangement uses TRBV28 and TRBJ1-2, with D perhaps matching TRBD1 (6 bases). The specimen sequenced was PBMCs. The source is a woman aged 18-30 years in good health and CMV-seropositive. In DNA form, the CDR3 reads TGTGCCAGCAGTTTCCCCGCAGGGGCCTATGGCTACACCTTC. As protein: CASSFPAGAYGYTF.